This TCR beta chain was obtained from a study of blood T cell repertoires in COVID-19. Across the study: Nucleic acid was either cDNA or gDNA, and it came from T cells, B-cell-depleted T cells, or PBMCs.

This clone was recorded only once. In the authors' methods: It was from reference gene primer amplification that nucleated cell counts were estimated. Profiling relied on immunoSEQ multiplex PCR, and the TCRdb table lists in-frame clones only, not all of them. The V and J calls and clone size were taken over from that table, and D and trimming were inferred from the DNA. This table has roughly 120,000 clones, 80% to 90% appearing once. The TCR comes from a man in his 70s with active or convalescent COVID-19. Sequencing was done on a sample of peripheral blood.

The chain's CDR3 is CASSYSGTVLLAEAFF. CDR3 DNA: TGTGCCAGCAGTTATTCCGGGACAGTCCTATTGGCTGAAGCTTTCTTT. This chain uses TRBV6-5 with TRBJ1-1; TRBD1 aligns across 7 bases. The CDR3 contains 16 residues. In germline, CDR1 is MNHEY, CDR2 SVGAGI. J lost 6 bases, V lost 3 bases, and 13 bases had no gene match.